Listed here are 5 T cell receptor beta chains from one sample, sequenced in a study of response to subunit inactivated influenza vaccine. TCRdb re-called the RT-PCR reads through MiXCR, storing one row per CDR3 protein. The table has 500,000 to 650,000 distinct CDR3 sequences, around 8% seen once. The input for sequencing was PBMCs from blood, taken around 25 months after vaccination. Every receptor here comes from a man aged 45-69 years who received an inactivated influenza vaccine.

Many counts were recorded for this clonotype. The chain couples TRBV4-2 to TRBJ2-1; D perhaps matches TRBD2 (5 bases). The CDR3 covers 15 residues. V lost 5 bases to trimming and J lost 0 bases, with 11 bases between them. Germline V CDR1 and CDR2: LGHNA, YNFKEQ. As DNA, the CDR3 is TGTGCCAGCAGCGCAGCGGAGAGCTCCTACAATGAGCAGTTCTTC. Translation: CASSAAESSYNEQFF.

V is TRBV7-2 and J is TRBJ1-4; 7 nucleotides agree with TRBD1. V lost 5 bases, J lost 4 bases, and 4 bases stayed unmatched. The CDR3 totals 14 residues. The V gene's germline CDR1 is SGHTA and CDR2 FQGNSA. The CDR3 region is CASSGTAVNEKLFF. CDR3 bases: TGTGCCAGCAGCGGGACAGCTGTTAATGAAAAACTGTTTTTT.

The rearrangement links TRBV20-1 to TRBJ2-1, with TRBD2 identical over 15 bases. This CDR3 contains 15 residues. Per germline, CDR1 DFQATT and CDR2 SNEGSKA (reference sequence). V gave up 6 bases and J gave up 6 bases; unmatched junction bases: 6. The DNA for the CDR3 is TGCAGTGCGTGGACTAGCGGGAGGGGGGGCAATGAGCAGTTCTTC. This codes for CSAWTSGRGGNEQFF.

Many counts were recorded for this clonotype. The gene calls are TRBV5-5 and TRBJ2-7; no firm D call. The CDR3 is made up of 13 amino acids. Trimming removed 5 bases at V and 2 bases at J, with 11 bases between. Germline V gene data show CDR1 as SGHKS and CDR2 as YYEKEE (reference sequence). CDR3 nucleotides: TGTGCCAGCAGTTGGGGTCACACCTACGAGCAGTACTTC. This sequence encodes CASSWGHTYEQYF.

The chain links TRBV7-8 to TRBJ2-7; possibly TRBD1 for D (5 bases). The V and J ends lost 0 bases and 5 bases respectively, with 11 bases between them. The CDR3 is 14 amino acids. Germline V lookup: CDR1 SGHVS, CDR2 FQNEAQ. CDR3 sequence: CASSLAAGLHEQYF. The CDR3 region has the DNA TGTGCCAGCAGCTTAGCGGCAGGGCTCCACGAGCAGTACTTC.